Listed below are T cell receptor beta chains from one sample, sequenced in a study of vaccination effects on CD4 cells after COVID-19. Antigen specificity for these receptors is unknown. Profiling relied on immunoSEQ multiplex PCR, and the TCRdb table lists in-frame clones only, not all of them. The table records about 73,000 clones, around 67% of them present only once. Sequencing was performed on CD4+ T cells from PBMCs cultured without peptide, taken after COVID-19 vaccination. All receptors derive from a human donor who received a COVID-19 vaccine. CDR3s include the opening cysteine and the closing phenylalanine or tryptophan. A D gene is named only where the DNA matches it firmly. Not every row has a clone size; where given, it reads once, few, many or a size class.

CASNSTAPNPVGANTGELFF TGCGCCAGCAACTCGACAGCTCCCAACCCTGTCGGGGCGAACACCGGGGAGCTGTTTTTT - few TRBJ2-2 TRBV10-1
CASSLEPLRETQYF TGTGCCAGCAGCTTGGAACCCCTAAGGGAGACCCAGTACTTC - once TRBJ2-5 TRBV5-5
CASSRRDTQYF TGTGCCAGCAGTCGTAGGGATACGCAGTATTTT - - TRBJ2-3 TRBV6-2/TRBV6-3
CASTIQGNSPLHF TGTGCCAGCACTATACAGGGTAATTCACCCCTCCACTTT - - TRBJ1-6 TRBV6-6
CASSGAGGTDTQYF TGTGCCAGCAGCGGAGCGGGGGGCACAGATACGCAGTATTTT TRBD2 - TRBJ2-3 TRBV7-2
CASSEARQASYGYTF TGTGCCAGCAGTGAGGCTCGTCAGGCCAGCTATGGCTACACCTTC - - TRBJ1-2 TRBV6-1
CASSQDRDRWEETQYF TGCGCCAGCAGCCAAGATAGGGACAGGTGGGAAGAGACCCAGTACTTC TRBD1 - TRBJ2-5 TRBV4-1
CASSLGYRRELFF TGTGCCAGCAGCTTGGGATATAGGCGGGAGCTGTTTTTT - - TRBJ2-2 TRBV7-9
CATSWSGATGELFF TGTGCCACCAGTTGGAGCGGGGCCACCGGGGAGCTGTTTTTT TRBD2 few TRBJ2-2 TRBV24-1
CASSLRGTSNQPQHF TGTGCCAGCAGCTTGCGAGGGACGAGCAATCAGCCCCAGCATTTT - - TRBJ1-5 TRBV5-6
CASKPGPPIGTGELFF TGTGCCAGCAAACCGGGACCCCCAATTGGCACCGGGGAGCTGTTTTTT - - TRBJ2-2 TRBV9
CAIRPGTGTYGYTF TGTGCCATCAGACCCGGGACAGGTACCTATGGCTACACCTTC TRBD1 few TRBJ1-2 TRBV10-3
CASKGPKGLYNEQFF TGTGCCAGTAAGGGACCAAAGGGGCTCTACAATGAGCAGTTCTTC - - TRBJ2-1 TRBV19
CASSPTGVRTEAFF TGCGCCAGCAGCCCTACAGGGGTGAGGACTGAAGCTTTCTTT TRBD1 - TRBJ1-1 TRBV5-1
CASTDWGQGTDTQYF TGTGCCAGCACCGACTGGGGACAGGGGACAGATACGCAGTATTTT TRBD1 - TRBJ2-3 TRBV6-5
CASSPYRTLAGQETQYF TGTGCCAGCAGCCCCTACCGAACCTTAGCGGGTCAAGAGACCCAGTACTTC TRBD2 once TRBJ2-5 TRBV3-1/TRBV3-2
CASSLQGLELFF TGTGCCAGCAGCTTACAGGGTTTGGAGCTGTTTTTT - - TRBJ2-2 TRBV21-1
CASSLAFNTGELFF TGCGCCAGCAGCTTGGCGTTCAACACCGGGGAGCTGTTTTTT - - TRBJ2-2 TRBV5-1
CASSSVRDYNTDTQYF TGTGCCAGCAGCTCGGTCCGGGACTATAACACAGATACGCAGTATTTT TRBD2 once TRBJ2-3 TRBV7-9